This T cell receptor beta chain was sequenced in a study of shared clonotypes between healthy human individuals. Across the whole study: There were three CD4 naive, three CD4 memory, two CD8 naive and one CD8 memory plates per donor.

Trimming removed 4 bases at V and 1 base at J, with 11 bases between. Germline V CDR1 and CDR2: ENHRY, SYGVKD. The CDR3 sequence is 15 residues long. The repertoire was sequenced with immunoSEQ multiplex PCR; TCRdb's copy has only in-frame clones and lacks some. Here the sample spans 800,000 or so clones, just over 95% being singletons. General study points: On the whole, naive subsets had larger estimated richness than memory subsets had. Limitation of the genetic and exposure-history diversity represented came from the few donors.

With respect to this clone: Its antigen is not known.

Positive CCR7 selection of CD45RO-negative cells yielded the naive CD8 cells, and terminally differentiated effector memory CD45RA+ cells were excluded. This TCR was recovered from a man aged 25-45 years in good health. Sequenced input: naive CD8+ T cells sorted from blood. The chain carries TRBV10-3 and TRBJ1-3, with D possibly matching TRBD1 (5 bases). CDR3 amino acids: CAISVRQPSGNTIYF. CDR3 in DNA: TGTGCCATCAGTGTTAGACAGCCGTCTGGAAACACCATATATTTT.